These 2 T cell receptor beta chains were sequenced from one sample in a study of tumor-infiltrating lymphocytes in oesophageal squamous cell carcinoma. MiXCR, applied by TCRdb to the PCR reads, yields one record per CDR3 protein. Of about 20,000 distinct CDR3 sequences in the sample, under 40% were seen once. Sequencing used blood. The receptors were gathered from a male donor with esophageal squamous cell carcinoma.

This clonotype was seen at least ten times. The chain employs TRBV10-1 and TRBJ1-1; D gene ambiguous. V lost 0 bases and J lost 0, with 5 bases in between. CDR3 size: 14 residues. Per the germline V gene, CDR1 is WNHNN and CDR2 is SYGVQD (reference sequence). This CDR3 reads CASSESRMNTEAFF. In DNA form, the CDR3 reads TGCGCCAGCAGTGAGTCTAGGATGAACACTGAAGCTTTCTTT.

In its sample, this clonotype ranks as medium-sized. The chain carries TRBV12-3 or TRBV12-4 and TRBJ2-1, with TRBD1 matching over 8 bases. The CDR3 contains 15 residues. V trimming: 5 bases; J trimming: 1 base; junction bases outside the gene matches: 4. DNA of the CDR3: TGTGCCAGCAGTCCTCGACAGGGGTCCTACAATGAGCAGTTCTTC. This gives the protein CASSPRQGSYNEQFF.